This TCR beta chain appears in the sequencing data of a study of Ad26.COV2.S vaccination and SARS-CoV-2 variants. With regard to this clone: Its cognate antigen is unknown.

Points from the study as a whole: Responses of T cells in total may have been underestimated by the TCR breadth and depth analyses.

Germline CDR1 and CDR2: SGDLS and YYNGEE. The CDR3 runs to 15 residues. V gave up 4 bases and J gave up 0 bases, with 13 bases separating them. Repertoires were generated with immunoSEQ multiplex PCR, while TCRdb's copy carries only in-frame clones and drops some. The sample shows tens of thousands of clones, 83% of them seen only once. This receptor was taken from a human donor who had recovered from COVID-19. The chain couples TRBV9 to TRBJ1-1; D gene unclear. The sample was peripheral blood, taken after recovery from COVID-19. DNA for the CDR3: TGTGCCAGCAGCCGCGTAATTGAAGTGAACACTGAAGCTTTCTTT. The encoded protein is CASSRVIEVNTEAFF.